What follows are 23 T cell receptor beta chains derived from one specimen sequenced in a study of CD8+ T cells in alopecia areata. Treatment given: oral pan-JAK inhibitor, 5-10 mg twice daily. As the sequencing template, cDNA was produced by extracting RNA and reverse transcribing it. Sequenced by immunoSEQ multiplex PCR; TCRdb stores in-frame clones only, minus some. The table records around 210,000 clones, over 60% of them present only once. Sample: CD4+ T cells sorted from blood, taken at week 4, from a patient treated with tofacitinib. These receptors were obtained from a human donor with alopecia areata.

This clone showed up just a few times. The chain joins TRBV6-6 to TRBJ1-2; D is uncertain. There are 13 residues in the CDR3. V lost 0 bases and J lost 6, with 8 bases in between. Germline V lookup: CDR1 MNHNY, CDR2 SVGAGI (reference sequence). The CDR3: CASSYSRRDGYTF. The CDR3 coding sequence is TGTGCCAGCAGTTACTCGAGACGGGATGGCTACACCTTC.

This chain connects TRBV7-9 to TRBJ1-2, with a possible D match to TRBD1 (6 bases). From germline, CDR1 is SEHNR and CDR2 FQNEAQ (reference sequence). The length of the CDR3 is 14 residues. V lost 1 base to trimming and J lost 8 bases, with 14 bases between them. For the CDR3, the DNA is TGTGCCAGCAGCTTAGAGGCGTCAGGGGTCGGCTACACCTTC. It specifies CASSLEASGVGYTF.

The V and J genes are TRBV5-6 and TRBJ2-5; the D call may be TRBD1 or TRBD2 (5 bases each). Germline V gene lookup returns CDR1 SGHDT and CDR2 YYEEEE. Trimming shortened V by 4 bases and J by 7 bases, and 14 bases separated the two germline ends. This CDR3 has 13 residues. The CDR3 DNA reads as TGTGCCAGCAGCCCCGAGGGTGACAGGACCCAGTACTTC. Encoded protein: CASSPEGDRTQYF.

The count of this clone is one. The chain combines TRBV6-5 with TRBJ1-6, with 7 positions matching TRBD1. The CDR3 sequence is 14 residues long. CDR1 is MNHEY, CDR2 SVGAGI, per germline. The junction had 2 bases not matched to a gene; V was cut back by 1 base and J by 8 bases. The CDR3 sequence is CASSYWQGDSPLHF. In DNA, the CDR3 is TGTGCCAGCAGTTACTGGCAGGGGGATTCACCCCTCCACTTT.

The rearrangement joins TRBV6-1 to TRBJ2-7; 9 bases are a match to TRBD1. The CDR3 runs 15 residues. After removal of 2 bases from V and 0 bases from J, the junction contained 2 bases not matched to a gene. Germline CDR1 is MNHNS and CDR2 is SASEGT. In DNA, the CDR3 is TGTGCCAGCAGTGAATTGGACAGGGGCTCCTACGAGCAGTACTTC. This encodes CASSELDRGSYEQYF.

This clone showed up just a few times. Other DNA sequences in the same sample also yield this CDR3. This rearrangement joins TRBV4-1 to TRBJ1-5; TRBD1 might be the D (5 bases). The CDR3 totals 15 residues. The germline V and J ends were trimmed by 1 base and 1 base, with 8 bases remaining between them. CDR1 and CDR2 from the germline V gene are MGHRA and YSYEKL. The CDR3 coding sequence is TGCGCCAGCAGCCAAGTCAGGGACAGCAATCAGCCCCAGCATTTT. It yields the protein CASSQVRDSNQPQHF.

The chain combines TRBV6-1 with TRBJ2-5; D uncertain. This CDR3 spans 13 amino acids. Looked up from germline, CDR1 is MNHNS and CDR2 is SASEGT. V dropped 4 bases and J dropped 4 bases, with 10 bases sitting between them. The DNA of the CDR3 is TGTGCCAGCAGTGGCGCAACCCCAGAGACCCAGTACTTC. As protein: CASSGATPETQYF.

The rearrangement joins TRBV25-1 to TRBJ2-1; 11 nucleotides agree with TRBD2. Trimming took 2 bases from V and 4 from J; bases not matched to a gene: 4. CDR1 is MGHDK, CDR2 SYGVNS, per germline. The CDR3 spans 16 residues. The CDR3 protein is CASSEASGGTYNEQFF. CDR3 in DNA: TGTGCCAGCAGTGAAGCTAGCGGGGGGACTTACAATGAGCAGTTCTTC.

The rearrangement uses TRBV19 and TRBJ1-2; weak D call: TRBD1 (6 bases). Germline V gene data show CDR1 as LNHDA and CDR2 as SQIVND (reference sequence). V shed 4 bases and J shed 3 bases, with 15 bases lying between them. The length of the CDR3 is 15 residues. DNA for the CDR3: TGTGCCAGTAGTACCGGTCGCGGGGGCGACTATGGCTACACCTTC. Translation gives CASSTGRGGDYGYTF.

This clone was recorded a few times. The rearrangement joins TRBV4-2 to TRBJ2-3, with 8 positions matching TRBD2. The V gene's germline CDR1 is LGHNA and CDR2 YNFKEQ. Trimming at V came to 4 bases and at J to 4 bases, leaving 7 bases not matched to a gene. The CDR3 extends over 15 amino acids. CDR3 sequence reads: CASSPTSGVADTQYF. Here the CDR3 DNA reads TGTGCCAGCAGCCCTACTAGCGGCGTCGCAGATACGCAGTATTTT.

This clone was observed a single time. The chain couples TRBV9 to TRBJ1-2; unclear D gene. V gave up 3 bases and J gave up 4 bases, with 4 bases separating them. The CDR3 is made up of 11 amino acids. Germline CDR1 reads SGDLS; CDR2 reads YYNGEE. The CDR3 here is CASSDGYGYTF. The CDR3 bases are TGTGCCAGCAGCGACGGCTATGGCTACACCTTC.

CDR3 in amino acids: CASSLVWGVSYNEQFF. DNA for the CDR3: TGTGCCAGCAGCTTAGTTTGGGGGGTTTCCTACAATGAGCAGTTCTTC. This chain joins TRBV13 and TRBJ2-1; a weak D match, TRBD2 (6 bases). In germline, CDR1 is PRHDT, CDR2 FYEKMQ (reference sequence). V lost 1 base, J lost 1 base, and 11 bases lay in between. This CDR3 spans 16 amino acids.

A note on this clone: Germline is not matched at one junction end, which may reflect a read error. The gene calls are TRBV2 and TRBJ1-2; D call uncertain. CDR1 SNHLY and CDR2 FYNNEI come from the germline V gene. The CDR3 length is 11 residues. CDR3: CASSEGLGGIF. DNA of the CDR3: TGTGCCAGCAGTGAAGGGTTGGGAGGCATCTTC.

This chain uses TRBV10-3 with TRBJ1-1; 9 nucleotides match TRBD1. Germline CDR1 is ENHRY and CDR2 is SYGVKD. Trimming cost V 7 bases and J 5 bases; bases outside gene matches: 5. This CDR3 has 13 residues. The CDR3 DNA reads TGTGCCATCAATACTGGACAGGGGACTGAAGCTTTCTTT. This sequence encodes CAINTGQGTEAFF.

The table lists this clone with a few counts. The V gene is TRBV7-9, the J gene TRBJ2-1; possible D gene TRBD1, 7 bases. Trimming removed 5 bases from V and 2 bases from J, with 13 bases in between. The CDR3 covers 15 residues. From germline, CDR1 is SEHNR and CDR2 FQNEAQ (reference sequence). The CDR3 is CASSRGDSTYNEQFF. The CDR3 DNA sequence: TGTGCCAGCAGCCGCGGGGACAGCACCTACAATGAGCAGTTCTTC.

CDR3 loop: CAWSVQGGYGYTF. In DNA, the CDR3 is TGTGCCTGGAGTGTACAGGGGGGCTATGGCTACACCTTC. This rearrangement joins TRBV30 to TRBJ1-2; 8 positions match TRBD1. Trimming cost V 0 bases and J 4 bases; bases outside gene matches: 1. The CDR3 loop spans 13 amino acids. The germline CDR1 and CDR2 sequences are GTSNPN and SVGIG (reference sequence).

This chain connects TRBV9 to TRBJ2-2; the match to TRBD2 covers 9 bases. V shed 2 bases, J shed 4 bases, and the junction held 6 bases outside the gene matches. In germline, CDR1 is SGDLS, CDR2 YYNGEE. The CDR3 totals 16 residues. In nucleotides, the CDR3 is TGTGCCAGCAGCGTTCAAGCGGGGGGAGGCACCGGGGAGCTGTTTTTT. Protein product: CASSVQAGGGTGELFF.

The gene calls are TRBV5-8 and TRBJ1-4; D possibly corresponds to TRBD1 (6 bases). The germline gives CDR1 SGHTS, CDR2 YDEGEE. The CDR3 is made up of 16 amino acids. The germline V and J ends were trimmed by 4 bases and 5 bases, with 18 bases remaining between them. CDR3 nucleotide sequence: TGTGCCAGCAGCCGGCCACTGACAGGCAAAAATGAAAAACTGTTTTTT. Translated, it gives CASSRPLTGKNEKLFF.

The chain carries TRBV6-5 and TRBJ1-1; D is possibly TRBD1 (5 bases). Trimming took off 2 bases at V and 6 bases at J, with 10 bases between the two ends. Germline V gene data show CDR1 as MNHEY and CDR2 as SVGAGI. CDR3 length: 13 amino acids. The CDR3 reads CASSYTGGAEAFF. The CDR3 coding sequence is TGTGCCAGCAGTTACACGGGGGGGGCTGAAGCTTTCTTT.

The chain couples TRBV13 to TRBJ2-7; no clear D gene. The germline CDR1 and CDR2 sequences are PRHDT and FYEKMQ (reference sequence). CDR3 size: 14 residues. V was shortened by 5 bases and J by 6 bases, with 17 bases between the two germline ends. As DNA, the CDR3 is TGTGCCAGCAGCCAGGAGAGGAGTATAAGCGAGCAGTACTTC. Protein product: CASSQERSISEQYF.

V usage is TRBV7-9 and J usage is TRBJ1-6; no reliable D call. Germline V gene data show CDR1 as SEHNR and CDR2 as FQNEAQ (reference sequence). Trimming left V 2 bases short and J 7 bases short, with 9 bases between. The CDR3 is 14 residues long. The CDR3 region is CASSLFAGNSPLHF. The CDR3 coding sequence is TGTGCCAGCAGCTTATTTGCGGGAAATTCACCCCTCCACTTT.

The chain uses TRBV27 and TRBJ1-1; maybe TRBD1 (5 bases). Germline V CDR1 and CDR2: MNHEY, SMNVEV (reference sequence). CDR3 length equals 13 residues. V was clipped by 4 bases and J by 0 bases, with 6 bases between them. The CDR3 protein is CASSYRMNTEAFF. CDR3 DNA sequence: TGTGCCAGCAGTTACAGGATGAACACTGAAGCTTTCTTT.

This clone occurred a few times. J is TRBJ1-6 and V is TRBV30; 7 bases match TRBD1. This CDR3 spans 13 amino acids. The germline gives CDR1 GTSNPN, CDR2 SVGIG (reference sequence). V shed 3 bases, J shed 5 bases, and the junction held 1 base outside the gene matches. Written as DNA, the CDR3 is TGTGCCTGGAGACAGGGGAATAATTCACCCCTCCACTTT. It translates to CAWRQGNNSPLHF.